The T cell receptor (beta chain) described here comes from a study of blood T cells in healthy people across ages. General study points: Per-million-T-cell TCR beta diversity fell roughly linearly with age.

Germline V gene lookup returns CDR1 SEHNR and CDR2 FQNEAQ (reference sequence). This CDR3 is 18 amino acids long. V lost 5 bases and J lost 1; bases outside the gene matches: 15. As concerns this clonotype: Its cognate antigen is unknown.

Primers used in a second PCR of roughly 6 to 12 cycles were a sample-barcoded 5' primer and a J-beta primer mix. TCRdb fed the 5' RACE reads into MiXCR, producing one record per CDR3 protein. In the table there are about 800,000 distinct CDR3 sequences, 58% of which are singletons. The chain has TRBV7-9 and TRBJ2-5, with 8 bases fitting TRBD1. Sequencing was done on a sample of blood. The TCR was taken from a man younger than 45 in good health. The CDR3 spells CASSAVGMGDRRQETQYF. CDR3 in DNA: TGTGCCAGCAGCGCAGTGGGGATGGGGGACAGGCGCCAAGAGACCCAGTACTTC.